This passage covers 23 T cell receptor beta chains from one sample sequenced in a study of blood T cell repertoires in COVID-19. Produced via immunoSEQ multiplex PCR; TCRdb's table is partial and in-frame only. The data hold roughly 180,000 clones, with around four fifths observed a single time. The sequencing input was PBMCs or T cells enriched from blood (not recorded which). Receptors were obtained from an older woman who had recovered from COVID-19.

This clone occurred once. The chain is built from TRBV7-2 and TRBJ2-3; TRBD2 matches 9 bases. This CDR3 is 18 amino acids long. The junction had 7 bases not matched to a gene; V was cut back by 0 bases and J by 0 bases. Germline V CDR1 and CDR2: SGHTA, FQGNSA. The CDR3 sequence: CASSLAPATSGSTDTQYF. CDR3 DNA sequence: TGTGCCAGCAGCTTAGCGCCGGCGACTAGCGGCAGCACAGATACGCAGTATTTT.

The J gene is TRBJ1-5, the V gene TRBV6-6; TRBD1 aligns across 9 bases. CDR3 length: 17 amino acids. V was clipped by 5 bases and J by 3 bases; unmatched bases: 11. Germline V gene data show CDR1 as MNHNY and CDR2 as SVGAGI (reference sequence). The CDR3 nucleotides are TGTGCCAGCAGTCTACCTGGGACAGGGTTCCCCAATCAGCCCCAGCATTTT. Residues: CASSLPGTGFPNQPQHF.

About this clone: The sample carries other DNA sequences with the same CDR3. The chain recombines TRBV9 with TRBJ2-5, with 8 bases lining up with TRBD2. CDR3 size: 15 residues. CDR1 is SGDLS and CDR2 is YYNGEE in the germline V gene. Germline trimming cut 0 bases from V and 3 bases from J; bases unmatched to any gene: 4. The CDR3 sequence: CASSVAGGLEETQYF. The DNA for the CDR3 is TGTGCCAGCAGCGTAGCGGGGGGGCTCGAAGAGACCCAGTACTTC.

V usage is TRBV13 and J usage is TRBJ2-3, with 13 positions matching TRBD2. CDR1 and CDR2 (germline): PRHDT, FYEKMQ (reference sequence). The CDR3 spans 15 residues. The ends lost 5 bases at V and 7 bases at J; junction bases unmatched: 6. The CDR3 loop reads CASSPLAGGRYTQYF. DNA of the CDR3: TGTGCCAGCAGCCCACTAGCGGGGGGGCGGTATACGCAGTATTTT.

The chain links TRBV6-5 to TRBJ1-2; 8 nucleotides match TRBD1. Germline CDR1 reads MNHEY; CDR2 reads SVGAGI. The V gene end was trimmed by 6 bases and the J gene end by 4 bases; junction bases not matched to a gene: 10. This CDR3 spans 15 amino acids. In DNA form, the CDR3 reads TGTGCCAGCAGCCGAACCCAGGACAGGGCCTATGGCTACACCTTC. Translated, it gives CASSRTQDRAYGYTF.

This chain connects TRBV19 to TRBJ1-1, with 8 nucleotides matching TRBD1. Per germline, CDR1 LNHDA and CDR2 SQIVND (reference sequence). V gave up 3 bases and J gave up 4 bases; unmatched junction bases: 1. The CDR3 covers 13 residues. CDR3 in amino acids: CASSIGTGTEAFF. Written as DNA, the CDR3 is TGTGCCAGTAGTATTGGGACAGGCACTGAAGCTTTCTTT.

This chain joins TRBV11-2 and TRBJ2-7, with a possible D match to TRBD2 (6 bases). The germline CDR1 and CDR2 sequences are SGHAT and FQNNGV. Trimming pared 8 bases from V and 4 bases from J, leaving 15 bases between. The CDR3 has 13 residues. CDR3 in DNA: TGTGCCAGCGGCACGTCGGCGGGGTACGAGCAGTACTTC. Protein: CASGTSAGYEQYF.

The chain employs TRBV5-1 and TRBJ2-1; 7 nucleotides line up with TRBD1. The CDR3 consists of 15 residues. The J segment lost 9 bases and the V segment lost 4 bases, leaving 13 bases of the junction unmatched. Germline values: CDR1 SGHRS, CDR2 YFSETQ. The CDR3 loop reads CASSPRADREGEQFF. The DNA for the CDR3 is TGCGCCAGCAGCCCCCGGGCCGACAGGGAAGGTGAGCAGTTCTTC.

In DNA form, the CDR3 reads TGTGCCAGCAGCTTGGGGAGCGGGGTAATCCAAGAGACCCAGTACTTC. Translating it yields CASSLGSGVIQETQYF. The chain recombines TRBV7-8 with TRBJ2-5; 7 bases map to TRBD2. Germline loops: CDR1 SGHVS, CDR2 FQNEAQ. The V segment lost 3 bases and the J segment 1 base; nucleotides outside the gene matches: 8. The length of the CDR3 is 16 residues.

This rearrangement joins TRBV19 to TRBJ1-1, with TRBD1 identical over 10 bases. The CDR3 sequence is 18 residues long. CDR1 and CDR2 (germline): LNHDA, SQIVND (reference sequence). V shed 5 bases and J 5 bases; nucleotides not matched to a gene: 17. The CDR3 DNA reads as TGTGCCAGTAGTCCGGGACAGGGGAGTAATAGGGGTAAAACTGAAGCTTTCTTT. This codes for CASSPGQGSNRGKTEAFF.

This clone is a singleton in its sample. J is TRBJ2-7 and V is TRBV6-1; a weak D match, TRBD1 (9 bases). Per the germline V gene, CDR1 is MNHNS and CDR2 is SASEGT. Trimming pared 1 base from V and 7 bases from J, leaving 17 bases between. This CDR3 contains 15 residues. The CDR3 coding sequence is TGTGCCAGCAGTGAAGTAGGGACAGGGACTAGGGAGCAGTACTTC. Translated, it gives CASSEVGTGTREQYF.

V gene TRBV27 combines with J gene TRBJ1-1; 8 bases fit TRBD1. Germline trimming cut 5 bases from V and 7 bases from J; bases unmatched to any gene: 3. CDR1 is MNHEY, CDR2 SMNVEV, per germline (reference sequence). The CDR3 is 12 amino acids. CDR3 sequence reads: CASSQGQGEAFF. CDR3 sequence (DNA): TGTGCCAGCAGTCAAGGACAGGGTGAAGCTTTCTTT.

The CDR3 DNA reads as TGTGCCAGCAGCGGGACAGGGCCCTACAATGAGCAGTTCTTC. This gives the protein CASSGTGPYNEQFF. This chain uses TRBV6-5 with TRBJ2-1; TRBD1 matches 9 bases. V dropped 6 bases and J dropped 2; count of bases not matched to a gene: 2. The germline gives CDR1 MNHEY, CDR2 SVGAGI. The CDR3 is 14 residues long.

This clone was recorded only once. The chain couples TRBV5-6 to TRBJ2-7; D is perhaps TRBD2 (5 bases). Trimming removed 1 base at V and 0 bases at J, with 5 bases between. The CDR3 spans 13 residues. Germline V gives CDR1 SGHDT, CDR2 YYEEEE. For the CDR3, the DNA is TGTGCCAGCAGCTTGCGGGACTCCTACGAGCAGTACTTC. This translates into CASSLRDSYEQYF.

The chain combines TRBV6-5 with TRBJ2-3; 7 bases line up with TRBD2. CDR1 and CDR2 from the germline V gene are MNHEY and SVGAGI. This CDR3 is 13 amino acids long. V lost 8 bases to trimming and J lost 6 bases; unmatched junction nucleotides: 8. CDR3 in DNA: TGTGCCAGCGGGACGGGAGGAAAGGATACGCAGTATTTT. It translates to CASGTGGKDTQYF.

The CDR3 sequence is CASSDSGGAYEQYF. The CDR3 DNA reads TGTGCCAGCAGCGATAGCGGGGGGGCCTACGAGCAGTACTTC. This rearrangement joins TRBV11-2 to TRBJ2-7; 11 bases agree with TRBD2. Losses at the gene ends were 5 bases for V and 2 bases for J; bases not matched to a gene: 2. The CDR3 is 14 residues long. Looked up from germline, CDR1 is SGHAT and CDR2 is FQNNGV. Full variable domain (rest looked up from reference TRBV11-2 and TRBJ2-7): EAGVAQSPRYKIIEKRQSVAFWCNPISGHATLYWYQQILGQGPKLLIQFQNNGVVDDSQLPKDRFSAERLKGVDSTLKIQPAKLEDSAVYLCASSDSGGAYEQYFGPGTRLTVT.

The V call is TRBV2, the J call TRBJ1-5, with TRBD1 matching over 9 bases. CDR3 size: 15 residues. Losses at the gene ends were 6 bases for V and 2 bases for J; bases not matched to a gene: 5. Germline V gene lookup returns CDR1 SNHLY and CDR2 FYNNEI. The chain's CDR3 is CASRTRQGGNQPQHF. The CDR3 bases are TGTGCCAGCAGAACCCGACAGGGGGGCAATCAGCCCCAGCATTTT.

Here the CDR3 reads CASNPVGLAGTRTGELFF. The CDR3 DNA follows: TGTGCCAGCAACCCCGTGGGACTAGCGGGGACCCGCACCGGGGAGCTGTTTTTT. The V call is TRBV7-9, the J call TRBJ2-2, with TRBD2 matching over 13 bases. CDR1 and CDR2 (germline): SEHNR, FQNEAQ (reference sequence). The junction had 12 bases not matched to a gene; V was cut back by 7 bases and J by 4 bases. The CDR3 spans 18 residues.

This chain joins TRBV3-1 (or the pseudogene TRBV3-2) and TRBJ1-3; D gene uncertain. Germline CDR1 and CDR2: LGHDT and YNNKEL (reference sequence). This CDR3 has 18 amino acids. V was pared by 2 bases and J by 1 base, with 18 bases between. This CDR3 reads CASSQSGRLSISGNTIYF. The CDR3 coding sequence is TGTGCCAGCAGCCAAAGCGGCCGACTCAGTATTTCTGGAAACACCATATATTTT.

The CDR3 protein is CASSLDTGFGYTF. CDR3 bases: TGTGCCAGCAGCTTAGACACAGGGTTTGGCTACACCTTC. The chain has TRBV7-9 and TRBJ1-2, with a weak D call TRBD1 (6 bases). The CDR3 contains 13 residues. Trimming pared 1 base from V and 7 bases from J, leaving 10 bases between. Germline CDR1 is SEHNR and CDR2 is FQNEAQ (reference sequence).

This clone showed up just once. The gene calls are TRBV7-9 and TRBJ1-5; maybe TRBD1 (5 bases). CDR3 size: 13 residues. With 5 bases removed from V and 4 bases from J, the gap between germline ends came to 9 bases. Per the germline V gene, CDR1 is SEHNR and CDR2 is FQNEAQ (reference sequence). The CDR3, as DNA: TGTGCCAGCAGCGCACAGGAGAATCAGCCCCAGCATTTT. Translated, it gives CASSAQENQPQHF.

Written as DNA, the CDR3 is TGTGCCAGCAGCTTTCCTTTAGCGGGGGCCACAAAGGGAGATACGCAGTATTTT. This sequence encodes CASSFPLAGATKGDTQYF. V gene TRBV13 combines with J gene TRBJ2-3; the match to TRBD2 covers 9 bases. This CDR3 region has 18 residues. Germline values: CDR1 PRHDT, CDR2 FYEKMQ (reference sequence). V gave up 3 bases and J gave up 5 bases; unmatched junction bases: 15.

This chain uses TRBV19 with TRBJ2-7; 9 bases align to TRBD2. The CDR3 has 14 amino acids. Germline CDR1 is LNHDA and CDR2 is SQIVND (reference sequence). V dropped 5 bases and J dropped 5; count of bases not matched to a gene: 7. CDR3 amino acids: CASSLAGVLNEQYF. CDR3 bases: TGTGCCAGTAGTTTAGCGGGAGTTCTCAACGAGCAGTACTTC.